Listed below are T cell receptor beta chains from one sample, sequenced in a study of OX40 agonist ivuxolimab in advanced cancers. TCRdb's copy holds only in-frame clones and misses some; the assay was immunoSEQ multiplex PCR. The top ten hold 15% to 20% of the sample, which has around 30,000 clones, roughly 79% seen once. The sample was CD4+ or CD8+ T cells sorted from blood, taken in a trial of the OX40 agonist ivuxolimab. These receptors were obtained from an adult with an advanced solid tumor such as melanoma, head and neck, liver or kidney cancer. The CDR3 runs from the conserved cysteine through the conserved F or W. D genes are given only for firm matches. Clone size is shown for a subset of rows, as once, few, many or a class of expanded clone.

D	size	V	J	DNA	CDR3
.	few	TRBV5-5	TRBJ1-5	TGTGCCAGCAGCTTGGTATCGGGGGCCCCTTATAGCAATCAGCCCCAGCATTTT	CASSLVSGAPYSNQPQHF
TRBD1	.	TRBV2	TRBJ2-1	TGTGCCAGCAGAAAACAGGGGGCCGAAGGCAATGAGCAGTTCTTC	CASRKQGAEGNEQFF
.	.	TRBV28	TRBJ1-1	TGTGCCAGCAGTTCACCCCCGACAGGCGTCACTGAAGCTTTCTTT	CASSSPPTGVTEAFF
.	once	TRBV11-1	TRBJ1-6	TGTGCCAGCAGCTCTGGACATTCCGAGTACACTAATTCACCCCTCCACTTT	CASSSGHSEYTNSPLHF
TRBD1	.	TRBV7-8	TRBJ1-1	TGTGCCAGCAGCACGAGACAGGGGGCAGGATCCAACACTGAAGCTTTCTTT	CASSTRQGAGSNTEAFF
.	.	TRBV7-9	TRBJ2-2	TGTGCCAGCAGCTTAGGAGCCTGGACCGGGGAGCTGTTTTTT	CASSLGAWTGELFF
TRBD2	once	TRBV7-3	TRBJ2-1	TGTGCCAGCAGCTTAAGTAGGGCGGCGGGGGTCCACAATGAGCAGTTCTTC	CASSLSRAAGVHNEQFF
.	.	TRBV2	TRBJ2-1	TGTGCCAGCAGTGAGGACGGGAGCTCCTACAATGAGCAGTTCTTC	CASSEDGSSYNEQFF
TRBD2	.	TRBV28	TRBJ2-7	TGTGCCAGCAGAACTAGCGGGGGGTACGAGCAGTACTTC	CASRTSGGYEQYF
TRBD2	.	TRBV9	TRBJ2-3	TGTGCCAGCAGCGTAGTTGGTAGCGGGGGGGCCACGACTCCCGCAGATACGCAGTATTTT	CASSVVGSGGATTPADTQYF
TRBD1	.	TRBV7-3	TRBJ2-1	TGTGCCAGCAGCCTCGCCGGGACAGGCTCCTACAATGAGCAGTTCTTC	CASSLAGTGSYNEQFF
TRBD1	.	TRBV10-2	TRBJ2-3	TGCGCCAGCAGGAGGGGACAGGGGACAGATACGCAGTATTTT	CASRRGQGTDTQYF
.	.	TRBV5-1	TRBJ2-2	TGCGCCAGCAGCTCTGCGGGGGCTGTGAAGACCGGGGAGCTGTTTTTT	CASSSAGAVKTGELFF
TRBD2	.	TRBV5-6	TRBJ2-7	TGTGCCAGCACCATAGGGACTAGGGACTACGAGCAGTACTTC	CASTIGTRDYEQYF
.	.	TRBV4-3	TRBJ1-2	TGCGCCAGCAGCCCCGGACAGATTAACTATGGCTACACCTTC	CASSPGQINYGYTF
.	.	TRBV10-3	TRBJ2-5	TGTGCCATCAGTGAGTCGATCTTCCAGGGGGGCTCCAAAGTGACCCAGTACTTC	CAISESIFQGGSKVTQYF
TRBD1	.	TRBV2	TRBJ2-7	TGTGCCAGCAGTGGGGGGACAGGGGTATCCCACGAGCAGTACTTC	CASSGGTGVSHEQYF
TRBD2	.	TRBV5-1	TRBJ2-3	TGCGCCAGCAGCTTCGGGGGGAGCACAGATACGCAGTATTTT	CASSFGGSTDTQYF
TRBD2	.	TRBV14	TRBJ2-7	TGTGCCAGCAGCCAAGGACTAGCGACAGACTACGAGCAGTACTTC	CASSQGLATDYEQYF
.	.	TRBV9	TRBJ2-7	TGTGCCAGCAGCGTAGGTAACGGGGGAAACTACGAGCAGTACTTC	CASSVGNGGNYEQYF
.	once	TRBV19	TRBJ1-6	TGTGCCAGTGCTGGCCTGAGCTCCTATAATTCACCCCTCCACTTT	CASAGLSSYNSPLHF
.	few	TRBV4-3	TRBJ2-3	TGCGCCAGCAGCCAAGAATTAGTTACAGATACGCAGTATTTT	CASSQELVTDTQYF
.	.	TRBV7-3	TRBJ2-3	TGTGCCAGCAGCTTAGGGTCCTTTGCAGATACGCAGTATTTT	CASSLGSFADTQYF
.	.	TRBV18	TRBJ2-7	TGTGCCAGCTCACAAAATCCGGGACGGTCGTCCTACGAGCAGTACTTC	CASSQNPGRSSYEQYF
.	.	TRBV28	TRBJ2-2	TGTGCCAGCGCACCGGGACACGAATCTAGCGGGGAGCTGTTTTTT	CASAPGHESSGELFF
TRBD1	.	TRBV28	TRBJ2-7	TGTGCCAGCAGAGGACAGGTAAACTCCTACGAGCAGTACTTC	CASRGQVNSYEQYF
.	.	TRBV4-1	TRBJ2-2	TGCGCCAGCAGCCCTGGGGGTGTAGACACCGGGGAGCTGTTTTTT	CASSPGGVDTGELFF
TRBD1	.	TRBV28	TRBJ1-2	TGTGCCAGCAGTTTCCAGGGGCAGGGGGTAGGGTACACCTTC	CASSFQGQGVGYTF
TRBD1	.	TRBV6-6	TRBJ2-7	TGTGCCAGCAGTTACTCGCGGCAGGGGGCCCGTAGGGAGCAGTACTTC	CASSYSRQGARREQYF
.	.	TRBV27	TRBJ2-2	TGTGCCAGCAGTTTAGGCTGGGGGCTAAGCGGGGAGCTGTTTTTT	CASSLGWGLSGELFF
.	.	TRBV6-1	TRBJ2-5	TGTGCCAGCAGTGAAGACCAGGGGATGGGGGAGACCCAGTACTTC	CASSEDQGMGETQYF
.	.	TRBV19	TRBJ2-5	TGTGCCAGTAGTATAGATCTACAAGCGGGAGAGACCCAGTACTTC	CASSIDLQAGETQYF
.	once	TRBV6-6	TRBJ2-1	TGTGCCAGCAGATCAGGGGGGCTCCGTTACAATGAGCAGTTCTTC	CASRSGGLRYNEQFF
.	.	TRBV2	TRBJ2-1	TGTGCCAGCAGTCCACGACTCTTCAATGAGCAGTTCTTC	CASSPRLFNEQFF
.	once	TRBV30	TRBJ2-4	TGTGCCTGGAGTGTACTCGGAAACATTCAGTACTTC	CAWSVLGNIQYF
TRBD2	.	TRBV10-2	TRBJ2-1	TGCGCCAGCAGTGAGTCGTTAAGCGGGGGAAACAATGAGCAGTTCTTC	CASSESLSGGNNEQFF
.	once	TRBV11-1	TRBJ2-1	TGTGCCAGCAGCTCCACAGCCGGGACGGGATACAATGAGCAGTTCTTC	CASSSTAGTGYNEQFF
.	.	TRBV27	TRBJ1-2	TGTGCCAGCAGTTTCGAGGCCCAAGCTAACTATGGCTACACCTTC	CASSFEAQANYGYTF
TRBD2	.	TRBV2	TRBJ2-2	TGTGCCAGCAGCCCTCGGCTAGCGGACACCGGGGAGCTGTTTTTT	CASSPRLADTGELFF
TRBD2	.	TRBV4-3	TRBJ2-7	TGCGCCAGCAGCCCATATGGGGCTAGCGGGAGCTACGAGCAGTACTTC	CASSPYGASGSYEQYF
.	.	TRBV5-4	TRBJ2-1	TGTGCCAGCAGCTTGTCCAGGGTCGACAATGAGCAGTTCTTC	CASSLSRVDNEQFF